The clone carrying this T cell receptor (beta chain) has ten or more counts. The data belong to a study of early T cells in non-severe SARS-CoV-2 infection. Turning to the study itself: Alpha and beta chains were unpaired, from unsorted whole-blood bulk RNA.

One entry per CDR3 protein, called by TCRdb with MiXCR from the 5' RACE reads. The sample has tens of thousands of distinct CDR3 sequences, around 20% seen once; the top ten hold 16%. This receptor was taken from an adult who was a healthcare worker with PCR-confirmed SARS-CoV-2 infection or an uninfected control (not recorded which). The sample was whole blood, taken at baseline.

CDR3 in DNA: TGTGCCAGCAGTCTGGACGGGATTAGCAATCAGCCCCAGCATTTT. Its protein product is CASSLDGISNQPQHF. This chain connects TRBV2 to TRBJ1-5; D remains unclear. V shed 5 bases and J shed 0 bases, with 11 bases lying between them. The CDR3 has 15 residues. Germline V CDR1 and CDR2: SNHLY, FYNNEI.